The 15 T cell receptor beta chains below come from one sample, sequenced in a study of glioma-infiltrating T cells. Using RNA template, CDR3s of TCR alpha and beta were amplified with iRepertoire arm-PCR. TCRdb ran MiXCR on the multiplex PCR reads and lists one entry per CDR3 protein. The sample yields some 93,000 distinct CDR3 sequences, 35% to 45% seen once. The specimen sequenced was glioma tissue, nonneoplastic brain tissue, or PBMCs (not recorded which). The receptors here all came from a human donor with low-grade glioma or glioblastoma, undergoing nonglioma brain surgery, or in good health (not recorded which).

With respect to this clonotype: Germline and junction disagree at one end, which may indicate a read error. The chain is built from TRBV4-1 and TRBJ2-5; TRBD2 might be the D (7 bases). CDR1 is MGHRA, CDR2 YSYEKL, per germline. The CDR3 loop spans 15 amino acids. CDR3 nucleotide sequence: TGCGCCCGCAGCCGAGAGGGAGGGGGGCAAGAGACCCAGTACTTC. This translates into CARSREGGGQETQYF.

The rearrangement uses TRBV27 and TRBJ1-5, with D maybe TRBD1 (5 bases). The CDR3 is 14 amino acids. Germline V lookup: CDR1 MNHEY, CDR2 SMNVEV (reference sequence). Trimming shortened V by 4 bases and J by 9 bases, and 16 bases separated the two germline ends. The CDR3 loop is CASSSRREGLPQHF. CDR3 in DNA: TGTGCCAGCAGTTCTCGCAGGGAAGGACTGCCCCAGCATTTT.

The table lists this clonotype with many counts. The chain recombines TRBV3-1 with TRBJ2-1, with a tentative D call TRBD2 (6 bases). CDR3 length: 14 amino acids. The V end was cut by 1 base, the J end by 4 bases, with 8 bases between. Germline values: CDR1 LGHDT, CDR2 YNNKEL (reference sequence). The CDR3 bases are TGTGCCAGCAGCCAAGTGGAGGGTTACAATGAGCAGTTCTTC. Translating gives CASSQVEGYNEQFF.

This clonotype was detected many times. DNA of the CDR3: TGTGCCAGCAGCTTTAGAGCGGGACCCTACAATGAGCAGTTCTTC. This translates into CASSFRAGPYNEQFF. The V gene is TRBV11-2, the J gene TRBJ2-1, with TRBD2 matching over 7 bases. The CDR3 totals 15 residues. Per germline, CDR1 SGHAT and CDR2 FQNNGV. V shed 3 bases and J 2 bases; nucleotides not matched to a gene: 4.

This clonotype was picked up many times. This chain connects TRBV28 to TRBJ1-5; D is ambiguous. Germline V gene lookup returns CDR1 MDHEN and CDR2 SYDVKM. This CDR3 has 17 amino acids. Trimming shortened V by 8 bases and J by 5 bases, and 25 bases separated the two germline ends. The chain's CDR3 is CASPPSGGFAPYQPQHF. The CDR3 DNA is TGTGCCAGCCCTCCTAGCGGAGGGTTCGCACCATATCAGCCCCAGCATTTT.

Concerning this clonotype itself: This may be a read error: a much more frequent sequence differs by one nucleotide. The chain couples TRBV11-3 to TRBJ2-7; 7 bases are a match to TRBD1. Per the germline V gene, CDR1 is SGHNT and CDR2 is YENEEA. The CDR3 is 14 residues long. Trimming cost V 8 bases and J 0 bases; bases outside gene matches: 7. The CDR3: CASGSTGSSYEQYF. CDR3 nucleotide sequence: TGTGCCAGCGGCTCGACAGGGAGCTCCTACGAGCAGTACTTC.

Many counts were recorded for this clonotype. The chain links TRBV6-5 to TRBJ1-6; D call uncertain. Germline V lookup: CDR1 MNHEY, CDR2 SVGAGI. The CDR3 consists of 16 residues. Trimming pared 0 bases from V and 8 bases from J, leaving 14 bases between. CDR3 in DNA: TGTGCCAGCAGTTACTCGTCCGCTTACCTGGATTCACCCCTCCACTTT. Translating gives CASSYSSAYLDSPLHF.

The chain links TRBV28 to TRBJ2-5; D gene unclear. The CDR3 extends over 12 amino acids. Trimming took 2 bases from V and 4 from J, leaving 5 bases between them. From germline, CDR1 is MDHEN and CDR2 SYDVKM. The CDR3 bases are TGTGCCAGCAGTTTACGCCCAGAGACCCAGTACTTC. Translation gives CASSLRPETQYF.

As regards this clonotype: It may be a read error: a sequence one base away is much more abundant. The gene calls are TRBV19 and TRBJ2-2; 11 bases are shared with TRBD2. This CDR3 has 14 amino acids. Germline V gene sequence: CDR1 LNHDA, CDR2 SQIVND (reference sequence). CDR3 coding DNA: TGTACCAGTAGTAGCGGGAGGGAGACCGGGGAGCTGTTTTTT. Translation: CTSSSGRETGELFF. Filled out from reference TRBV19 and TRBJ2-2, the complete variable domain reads DGGITQSPKYLFRKEGQNVTLSCEQNLNHDAMYWYRQDPGQGLRLIYYSQIVNDFQKGDIAEGYSVSREKKESFPLTVTSAQKNPTAFYLCTSSSGRETGELFFGEGSRLTVL.

In DNA, the CDR3 is TGTGCCAGCACATGGGGGAGAGCCTGCGGGCAGTACTTC. This encodes CASTWGRACGQYF. This chain joins TRBV6-2 or TRBV6-3 and TRBJ2-7; tentatively, D is TRBD1 or TRBD2 (5 bases each). Per germline, CDR1 MNHEY and CDR2 SVGEGT. Trimming removed 7 bases at V and 9 bases at J, with 19 bases between. The CDR3 consists of 13 residues.

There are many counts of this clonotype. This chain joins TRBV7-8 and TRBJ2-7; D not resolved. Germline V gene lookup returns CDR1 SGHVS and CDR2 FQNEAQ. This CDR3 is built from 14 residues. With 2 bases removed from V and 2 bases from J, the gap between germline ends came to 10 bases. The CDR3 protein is CASSLQVTAYEQYF. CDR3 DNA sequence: TGTGCCAGCAGCTTACAAGTCACCGCCTACGAGCAGTACTTC.

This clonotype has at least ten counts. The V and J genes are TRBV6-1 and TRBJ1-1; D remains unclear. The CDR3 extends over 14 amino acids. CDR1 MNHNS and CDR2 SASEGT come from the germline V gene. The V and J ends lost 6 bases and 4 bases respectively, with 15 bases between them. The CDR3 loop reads CASSLKSRSTEAFF. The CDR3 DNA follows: TGTGCCAGCAGCCTGAAGAGCCGGTCCACTGAAGCTTTCTTT.

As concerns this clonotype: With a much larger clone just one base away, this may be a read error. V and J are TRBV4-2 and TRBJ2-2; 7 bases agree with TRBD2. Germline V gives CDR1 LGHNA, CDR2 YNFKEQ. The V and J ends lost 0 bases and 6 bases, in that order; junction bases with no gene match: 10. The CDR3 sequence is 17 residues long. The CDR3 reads CASSQELGGGFAGELFF. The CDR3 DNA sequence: TGTGCCAGCAGCCAAGAACTGGGGGGGGGGTTCGCCGGGGAGCTGTTTTTT.

The CDR3 here is CASSMTGGVEAFF. CDR3 nucleotide sequence: TGTGCCAGCAGCATGACGGGGGGCGTTGAAGCTTTCTTT. The chain recombines TRBV6-1 with TRBJ1-1; tentative D call: TRBD1 (6 bases). With 6 bases removed from V and 7 bases from J, the gap between germline ends came to 15 bases. The CDR3 is 13 amino acids. Germline CDR1 reads MNHNS; CDR2 reads SASEGT.

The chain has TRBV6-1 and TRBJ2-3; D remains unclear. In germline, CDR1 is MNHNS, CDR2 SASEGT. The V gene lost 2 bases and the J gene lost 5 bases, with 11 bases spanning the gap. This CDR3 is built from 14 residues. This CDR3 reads CASSEIGQQDTQYF. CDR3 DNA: TGTGCCAGCAGTGAAATTGGGCAGCAAGATACGCAGTATTTT.